The T cell receptor beta chain under discussion was sequenced for a study of shared clonotypes between healthy human individuals (dated by TCRdb to the early 2020s). For context, the study as a whole: A couple of women and three men aged 18 to 49 years were included in the cohort. To estimate repertoire size and how much clonotype sharing occurs between individuals, the study deeply sequenced the blood TCR repertoires of roughly 5 healthy adults. To increase sequencing depth and limit assay-specific biases, TCR repertoire library preparation and sequencing were carried out by different laboratories using diverse techniques. Each donor's leukapheresis produced roughly between roughly 0.85 and 10 billion PBMCs.

Details on this clone: It lacks a known antigen. Base qualities are missing; no much larger clone stands one base away.

Healthy HIV-negative adults with no recently reported acute infections or vaccinations were included as donors. All donors were Caucasian adults living in Nashville, Tennessee, USA. For unsorted samples, 75 million to 100 million PBMCs were counted and genomic DNA was extracted with the QIAamp DNA Blood Mini kit. After blood collection by leukapheresis, PBMCs were isolated using Ficoll-Histopaque density gradient centrifugation and then cryopreserved in the vapor phase of liquid nitrogen. TCR CDR3 regions were amplified from genomic DNA by multiplex PCR using the deep immunoSEQ assay. Extracted genomic DNA from each cell subset was spread evenly across all wells of several immunoSEQ 96-well plates, with each plate serving as a replicate. For unsorted PBMC, each replicate PCR was loaded with around 300 ng genomic DNA, equivalent to about 30,000 T cell genomes. Ten immunoSEQ deep assay plates were used to sequence unsorted PBMC genomic DNA. Purified libraries were measured with a Qubit 3.0 fluorometer, size-checked on a Bioanalyzer 2100, and measured again with the KAPA Library Quantification kit. Every immunoSEQ 96-well plate was sequenced on a dedicated single-read 150-cycle Illumina NextSeq 550 flow cell. Per the source publication's procedure: Because the immunoSEQ output held only junctional sequences and lacked quality scores, the filtering could not match the filtering applied to full-length reads. Sequences were annotated with PyIR, a Python wrapper for IgBLAST v1.9, using IMGT germline references to assign V/J genes and CDR3. Reads were filtered out if the reads had weak V/J assignments (E-value above 1e-6), no CDR3, stop codons, out-of-frame junctions, or ambiguous translated residues. V3J clonotypes were defined by identical inferred V gene, J gene, and CDR3 amino acid sequence. The percentage overlap between two repertoires was calculated by dividing the number of shared unique clonotypes by the size of the smaller repertoire. RTK rarefaction, the Chao1 estimator, and Recon v2.1 estimates of unobserved clonotypes were used to assess repertoire richness. TCRdb limited this immuneACCESS table to in-frame rearrangements with V and J called. A share of clones is missing; checked studies link under half to unresolved V genes, and the rest is unexplained. Clone size and V and J calls were adopted from that table, with D and trimming inferred from the DNA. This sample gives about 490,000 clones in total; about 79% of them show up just once. Over 10% of the sample is taken by the ten largest.

Study-wide conclusions, independent of this receptor: The genetic and exposure-history diversity represented was limited by the small number of donors. Based on pairwise subsampling, the degree of clonotype sharing among donors was expected to be affected by sequencing depth. Sampling was restricted to blood, and TCR repertoires in tissues likely differ from the TCR repertoires found in blood.

The CDR3 contains 15 residues, cysteine and phenylalanine counted. Of the read, only the CDR3 DNA is kept; its 45 bases are in frame from base 1. Via the germline V gene (reference sequence), CDR1 is MNHEY and CDR2 SMNVEV. V sheds 5 bases and J sheds 1 base, leaving 15 bases between their ends. The chain joins TRBV27 to TRBJ2-7, with a tentative D gene TRBD2 over 5 matching bases. Sequencing was done on a sample of PBMCs. The clonotype comes from a woman in her 40s in good health. Some clones in this sample may be carry-over from other donors' samples. The bases are TGTGCCAGCAGTCCCTTTGGCGTAGCGTCCTACGAGCAGTACTTC. Translated, this is CASSPFGVASYEQYF.